This is a list of T cell receptor beta chains from one sample in a study of TIL therapy for anti-PD-1-resistant metastatic lung cancer. Sequencing was performed with immunoSEQ multiplex PCR; in TCRdb, only in-frame clones are kept and a portion is missing. The profile covers tens of thousands of clones, with 65% to 90% appearing a single time and 4% to 6% taken by the ten largest. The sequenced sample was blood, obtained at baseline. These receptors all come from a person aged 25-79 years with non-small cell lung cancer. CDR3s include the opening cysteine and the closing phenylalanine or tryptophan. D genes are given only for firm matches. Size is stated for part of the rows, as once, few or many counts, or as a class when the clone is expanded.

j_gene	d_gene	abundance	v_gene	CDR3aa	CDR3nt
TRBJ2-7	-	-	TRBV14	CASSQSRGEQYF	TGTGCCAGCAGCCAAAGCCGGGGAGAGCAGTACTTC
TRBJ2-3	TRBD2	-	TRBV28	CASRGLAGRPSTDTQYF	TGTGCCAGCAGGGGACTAGCGGGACGCCCTAGCACAGATACGCAGTATTTT
TRBJ1-5	-	-	TRBV28	CASIETASRARNQPQHF	TGTGCCAGCATCGAAACGGCGTCCAGGGCCCGGAATCAGCCCCAGCATTTT
TRBJ2-3	TRBD2	-	TRBV29-1	CSVEEVGGSDTQYF	TGCAGCGTTGAAGAGGTGGGGGGGTCCGATACGCAGTATTTT
TRBJ2-5	-	-	TRBV7-8	CASSLAPGGMMTQYF	TGTGCCAGCAGCTTAGCCCCTGGCGGGATGATGACCCAGTACTTC
TRBJ1-6	-	-	TRBV19	CASSTGNNSPLHF	TGTGCCAGTAGCACAGGGAATAATTCACCCCTCCACTTT
TRBJ1-5	-	-	TRBV9	CASSPGSGFNQPQHF	TGTGCCAGCAGCCCCGGGTCAGGGTTCAATCAGCCCCAGCATTTT
TRBJ1-5	TRBD1	-	TRBV7-2	CASRPTGGSNQPQHF	TGTGCCAGCAGACCTACAGGGGGGAGCAATCAGCCCCAGCATTTT
TRBJ2-7	-	-	TRBV15	CATSRDRGRVEEQYF	TGTGCCACCAGCAGAGATAGGGGCAGGGTTGAAGAGCAGTACTTC
TRBJ2-6	-	-	TRBV3-1/TRBV3-2	CASSQGFGDSGANVLTF	TGTGCCAGCAGCCAGGGATTCGGGGACTCTGGGGCCAACGTCCTGACTTTC
TRBJ1-5	-	few	TRBV10-3	CAPTVYSNQPQHF	TGTGCCCCAACGGTCTATAGCAATCAGCCCCAGCATTTT
TRBJ2-1	-	-	TRBV27	CASSHTGMDEQFF	TGTGCCAGCAGCCATACAGGGATGGATGAGCAGTTCTTC
TRBJ1-3	-	once	TRBV11-2	CASSSQGGSGNTIYF	TGTGCCAGCAGCTCCCAAGGGGGCTCTGGAAACACCATATATTTT
TRBJ2-2	-	-	TRBV5-6	CASSLQGLGELFF	TGTGCCAGCAGCTTGCAGGGGCTCGGGGAGCTGTTTTTT
TRBJ2-2	TRBD1	-	TRBV7-2	CASSSRGRVTGELFF	TGTGCCAGCAGCTCCAGGGGGCGAGTCACCGGGGAGCTGTTTTTT
TRBJ1-3	-	once	TRBV25-1	CASSREEDTIYF	TGTGCCAGCAGCCGGGAGGAGGACACCATATATTTT
TRBJ2-5	-	-	TRBV19	CASSRGRIQETQYF	TGTGCCAGTAGTCGGGGACGGATCCAAGAGACCCAGTACTTC
TRBJ2-7	-	-	TRBV2	CASSTYSYEQYF	TGTGCCAGCAGTACATACAGCTACGAGCAGTACTTC
TRBJ2-3	TRBD2	once	TRBV4-2	CASSQGLAGGPSTDTQYF	TGTGCCAGCAGCCAAGGACTAGCGGGAGGGCCTAGCACAGATACGCAGTATTTT
TRBJ2-3	-	-	TRBV6-5	CATRRMGGTDTQYF	TGTGCCACCCGGAGGATGGGGGGCACAGATACGCAGTATTTT
TRBJ2-3	TRBD2	-	TRBV5-8	CASTKTRGVADTQYF	TGTGCCAGCACAAAGACGCGGGGGGTAGCAGATACGCAGTATTTT
TRBJ2-3	-	-	TRBV6-4	CASSELAGTDTQYF	TGTGCCAGCAGTGAACTTGCGGGCACAGATACGCAGTATTTT
TRBJ2-2	-	-	TRBV5-4	CASTRRLLSTGELFF	TGTGCCAGCACCCGGCGGCTTCTGAGCACCGGGGAGCTGTTTTTT
TRBJ2-7	-	-	TRBV7-2	CASSSLGRSYEQYF	TGTGCCAGCAGCTCTTTGGGGCGCTCCTACGAGCAGTACTTC
TRBJ1-2	-	-	TRBV5-1	CASSLVEGFSQNGYTF	TGCGCCAGCAGCTTGGTTGAAGGCTTTTCTCAAAATGGCTACACCTTC
TRBJ1-2	-	-	TRBV20-1	CSASVRARGRLGYTF	TGCAGTGCTAGTGTGAGGGCCCGAGGTAGGCTTGGCTACACCTTC
TRBJ1-6	-	few	TRBV28	CASKTGSGNSPLHF	TGTGCCAGCAAAACAGGGAGCGGCAATTCACCCCTCCACTTT
TRBJ2-7	TRBD1	-	TRBV27	CASSLTRTGGGEQYF	TGTGCCAGCAGTCTGACCCGGACAGGGGGCGGCGAGCAGTACTTC
TRBJ2-7	-	-	TRBV27	CASSFRGSYEQYF	TGTGCCAGCAGTTTTAGGGGATCCTACGAGCAGTACTTC
TRBJ2-6	-	-	TRBV28	CASTYGQSGANVLTF	TGTGCCAGCACTTACGGACAGTCTGGGGCCAACGTCCTGACTTTC
TRBJ2-2	TRBD2	-	TRBV4-1	CASSQGGSGAFTGELFF	TGCGCCAGCAGCCAAGGGGGTAGCGGGGCTTTCACCGGGGAGCTGTTTTTT
TRBJ1-2	-	-	TRBV7-2	CASSPRGPSVGYGYTF	TGTGCCAGCAGCCCTAGGGGTCCGTCGGTTGGCTATGGCTACACCTTC
TRBJ1-5	TRBD1	few	TRBV7-9	CASSYDRGPQHF	TGTGCCAGCAGCTACGACAGGGGACCCCAGCATTTT
TRBJ2-7	TRBD1	-	TRBV7-8	CASSETTGEVEQYF	TGTGCCAGCAGCGAAACTACAGGGGAAGTGGAGCAGTACTTC
TRBJ2-5	TRBD2	once	TRBV2	CASTARGSRETQYF	TGTGCCAGCACGGCGCGCGGGAGTAGAGAGACCCAGTACTTC
TRBJ2-7	TRBD1	-	TRBV24-1	CATSDLTGGKDEQYF	TGTGCCACCAGTGATTTAACAGGGGGCAAGGACGAGCAGTACTTC
TRBJ2-1	-	-	TRBV29-1	CSVEELRDEQFF	TGCAGCGTTGAAGAACTCCGGGATGAGCAGTTCTTC
TRBJ2-4	-	-	TRBV3-1/TRBV3-2	CASSHRGQNIQYF	TGTGCCAGCAGCCACAGGGGTCAAAACATTCAGTACTTC
TRBJ2-3	-	-	TRBV7-9	CASSSPTESAGTDTQYF	TGTGCCAGCAGCTCACCGACAGAAAGCGCTGGCACAGATACGCAGTATTTT
TRBJ1-3	TRBD1	-	TRBV6-1	CASSGFNTGGVGNTIYF	TGTGCCAGCAGTGGGTTTAATACAGGGGGCGTTGGAAACACCATATATTTT
TRBJ1-2	TRBD1	-	TRBV2	CASSATGVEYGYTF	TGTGCCAGCAGTGCTACAGGGGTGGAGTATGGCTACACCTTC
TRBJ2-3	TRBD1	-	TRBV14	CASSQKIGGPTDTQYF	TGTGCCAGCAGCCAAAAAATAGGGGGCCCCACAGATACGCAGTATTTT
TRBJ1-2	-	-	TRBV3-1/TRBV3-2	CASSPSTGRGYTF	TGTGCCAGCAGCCCTTCGACCGGGAGGGGCTACACCTTC
TRBJ1-6	-	-	TRBV4-2	CASSQGSTTGHGWPSPLHF	TGTGCCAGCAGCCAAGGTTCCACTACGGGACACGGGTGGCCCTCACCCCTCCACTTT